This T cell receptor beta chain is drawn from a study of blood T cell repertoires in COVID-19. About the study: PBMCs, B-cell-depleted T cells, or T cells provided the cDNA or gDNA that made up the material.

Assay used: immunoSEQ multiplex PCR; TCRdb lists only in-frame clones, some missing. The sample includes a few hundred thousand clones, more than 70% of them seen just once. With 4 bases clipped from V and 4 bases from J, the junction kept 8 bases outside the gene matches. Germline V gives CDR1 SGHTA, CDR2 FQGNSA. CDR3 length equals 15 residues. The receptor was derived from a woman under 40 who had been exposed to COVID-19. The chain joins TRBV7-2 to TRBJ2-3, with 7 bases lining up with TRBD2. The source material was PBMCs or T cells enriched from blood (not recorded which). Written as DNA, the CDR3 is TGTGCCAGCAGCTCTCGGACTAGGAGGGCAGATACGCAGTATTTT. This encodes CASSSRTRRADTQYF.